This passage covers 20 T cell receptor beta chains from one sample sequenced in a study of post-analysis software for immune sequencing data. Findings of the study overall: Roughly five TRBV segments were more frequent in patients than controls; TRBV5-6, TRBV5-1 and TRBV20-1 belonged to this group.

TCR beta cDNA libraries included unique molecular identifiers. TCRdb passed the PCR reads through MiXCR, listing each CDR3 protein once. The data show more than 450,000 distinct CDR3 sequences, with roughly 40% seen just once and roughly 1.7% held by the top ten. These receptors are not linked to any known antigen. The source material was blood. These TCRs come from a girl aged 10-17 years with multiple sclerosis.

The chain joins TRBV6-6 to TRBJ2-1; 7 positions match TRBD2. Germline CDR1 MNHNY, CDR2 SVGAGI (reference sequence). This CDR3 region has 13 residues. V dropped 11 bases and J dropped 2; count of bases not matched to a gene: 6. The CDR3 region is CASLADTYNEQFF. In DNA form, the CDR3 reads TGTGCCTCTCTAGCGGACACCTACAATGAGCAGTTCTTC.

This clonotype was counted between two and nine times. This chain connects TRBV9 to TRBJ2-3, with TRBD2 matching over 7 bases. The CDR3 length is 18 residues. V dropped 3 bases and J dropped 0; count of bases not matched to a gene: 13. Germline values: CDR1 SGDLS, CDR2 YYNGEE. CDR3 sequence: CASSASLLKRGSTDTQYF. In DNA, the CDR3 is TGTGCCAGCAGCGCCTCGCTCCTAAAGCGGGGCAGCACAGATACGCAGTATTTT.

V usage is TRBV7-9 and J usage is TRBJ1-2, with D possibly being TRBD1 (6 bases). The V gene lost 5 bases and the J gene lost 6 bases, with 16 bases spanning the gap. The CDR3 loop spans 14 amino acids. Germline loops: CDR1 SEHNR, CDR2 FQNEAQ (reference sequence). As DNA, the CDR3 is TGTGCCAGCAGCCACGGAACAGGGCGAAATGGCTACACCTTC. This codes for CASSHGTGRNGYTF.

The V and J genes are TRBV10-3 and TRBJ2-7; TRBD1 might be the D (6 bases). Trimming pared 0 bases from V and 4 bases from J, leaving 13 bases between. Germline values: CDR1 ENHRY, CDR2 SYGVKD. The CDR3 spans 15 residues. The chain's CDR3 is CAISESGGQLYEQYF. The CDR3 DNA reads as TGTGCCATCAGTGAGTCAGGTGGACAGCTTTACGAGCAGTACTTC.

This clonotype came up a few times. The chain joins TRBV24-1 to TRBJ1-5; no clear D gene. The germline V gene has CDR1 KGHDR and CDR2 SFDVKD. V lost 4 bases and J lost 1, with 7 bases in between. The CDR3 is 14 residues long. CDR3 in DNA: TGTGCCACCAGTGAGCCCGGGAGCAATCAGCCCCAGCATTTT. As protein: CATSEPGSNQPQHF.

The chain recombines TRBV7-2 with TRBJ2-3; 7 bases align to TRBD2. V shed 5 bases, J shed 3 bases, and the junction held 8 bases outside the gene matches. The CDR3 has 15 amino acids. Germline CDR1 and CDR2: SGHTA and FQGNSA. CDR3 residues: CASSPGLVRTDTQYF. The CDR3 DNA follows: TGTGCCAGCAGCCCCGGACTAGTTAGGACAGATACGCAGTATTTT.

This clonotype was seen more than once but under ten times. The chain links TRBV10-3 to TRBJ2-7; 7 bases line up with TRBD2. The DNA end is a closer match to TRBJ2-5, so the J assignment may be wrong. The CDR3 length is 14 residues. The V gene's germline CDR1 is ENHRY and CDR2 SYGVKD. The CDR3 DNA follows: TGTGCCATCAGTCAGGAGCGGACTAGGGAGACCCAGTACTTC. As protein: CAISQERTRETQYF.

The CDR3 nucleotides read TGCGCCAGCAGCCCGGGTAGCGGGGCCCCGGGAGAGACCCAGTACTTC. Its protein is CASSPGSGAPGETQYF. V gene TRBV4-1 combines with J gene TRBJ2-5; TRBD2 aligns across 8 bases. The germline CDR1 and CDR2 sequences are MGHRA and YSYEKL. V dropped 4 bases and J dropped 4; count of bases not matched to a gene: 11. This CDR3 spans 16 amino acids.

The chain uses TRBV12-3 or TRBV12-4 and TRBJ2-7, with a tentative D call TRBD2 (6 bases). Trimming removed 3 bases from V and 4 bases from J, with 16 bases in between. This CDR3 spans 15 amino acids. The CDR3 sequence: CASSFRGTGEYEQYF. CDR3 bases: TGTGCCAGCAGTTTCCGAGGTACGGGAGAGTACGAGCAGTACTTC.

The chain is built from TRBV20-1 and TRBJ2-1; 7 nucleotides match TRBD2. This CDR3 contains 17 residues. J gave up 0 bases and V 3 bases, and 11 bases lay outside the gene matches. Looked up from germline, CDR1 is DFQATT and CDR2 is SNEGSKA (reference sequence). Written as DNA, the CDR3 is TGCAGTGCTAGGGGGGGGTTTCCGTCGAGCTCCTACAATGAGCAGTTCTTC. Protein sequence: CSARGGFPSSSYNEQFF.

The V and J genes are TRBV24-1 and TRBJ2-1; 7 positions agree with TRBD1. V was pared by 4 bases and J by 3 bases, with 8 bases of the junction left unmatched. This CDR3 comprises 16 residues. The germline V gene encodes CDR1 KGHDR and CDR2 SFDVKD. Here the CDR3 reads CATSESTGTGYNEQFF. CDR3 DNA sequence: TGTGCCACCAGTGAGTCGACAGGGACGGGCTACAATGAGCAGTTCTTC.

A single count supports this clonotype. This may be a read error: a much more frequent sequence differs by one nucleotide. The chain employs TRBV11-3 and TRBJ1-2; 7 bases are shared with TRBD1. This CDR3 region has 16 residues. Germline V gene data show CDR1 as SGHNT and CDR2 as YENEEA. The DNA for the CDR3 is TGTGCCAGCAGCTTAGAGAAGGGAGGGGGCGACTATGACTACACCTTC. Translating gives CASSLEKGGGDYDYTF.

The gene calls are TRBV5-1 and TRBJ2-1, with a weak D call TRBD2 (6 bases). This CDR3 has 15 amino acids. Germline assignment: CDR1 SGHRS and CDR2 YFSETQ. Trimming left V 5 bases short and J 2 bases short, with 14 bases between. Here the CDR3 DNA reads TGCGCCAGCAGTCCATTTAGCGGCACCTACAATGAGCAGTTCTTC. Translating gives CASSPFSGTYNEQFF.

The gene calls are TRBV9 and TRBJ2-4; D tentatively fits TRBD1 or TRBD2 (5 bases each). Germline CDR1 is SGDLS and CDR2 is YYNGEE. V lost 0 bases and J lost 6, with 10 bases in between. The CDR3 is 14 amino acids. CDR3: CASSVAAGTNIQYF. The CDR3 DNA follows: TGTGCCAGCAGCGTAGCGGCAGGGACAAACATTCAGTACTTC.

The chain employs TRBV4-2 and TRBJ1-4, with D hard to call. The CDR3 spans 16 residues. V was trimmed by 0 bases and J by 4 bases, leaving 12 bases between them. Germline loops: CDR1 LGHNA, CDR2 YNFKEQ. CDR3 coding DNA: TGTGCCAGCAGCCAAGATTTGGCCGGCTATAATGAAAAACTGTTTTTT. Amino acids: CASSQDLAGYNEKLFF.

In the case of this clonotype: The junction and the germline gene differ at one end; a read error may be behind it. The chain recombines TRBV4-1 with TRBJ2-3; D possibly uses TRBD1 or TRBD2 (5 bases each). The CDR3 totals 16 residues. The V gene's germline CDR1 is MGHRA and CDR2 YSYEKL. CDR3 loop: CASSQRGDVGTDMQYF. The CDR3 DNA sequence: TGCGCCAGCAGCCAACGAGGGGATGTCGGCACAGATATGCAGTATTTT.

The sample holds one count of this clonotype. The V gene is TRBV7-2, the J gene TRBJ2-5, with D perhaps TRBD1 or TRBD2 (6 bases each). Trimming removed 0 bases from V and 0 bases from J, with 11 bases in between. CDR1 and CDR2 (germline): SGHTA, FQGNSA. This CDR3 comprises 16 residues. CDR3 loop: CASSLAGGHYQETQYF. For the CDR3, the DNA is TGTGCCAGCAGCTTAGCGGGGGGACACTACCAAGAGACCCAGTACTTC.

V is TRBV4-2 and J is TRBJ1-2; D uncertain. This CDR3 contains 14 residues. CDR1 is LGHNA, CDR2 YNFKEQ, per germline. V shed 1 base and J shed 2 bases, with 8 bases lying between them. In DNA, the CDR3 is TGTGCCAGCAGCCAAGGAAGCGCAAACTATGGCTACACCTTC. Protein: CASSQGSANYGYTF.

This chain connects TRBV24-1 to TRBJ2-1; D gene uncertain. This CDR3 has 14 residues. CDR1 KGHDR and CDR2 SFDVKD come from the germline V gene. With 4 bases removed from V and 5 bases from J, the gap between germline ends came to 11 bases. As DNA, the CDR3 is TGTGCCACCAGTGACCCCGGGTCCCACAATGAGCAGTTCTTC. Translation: CATSDPGSHNEQFF.

This chain connects TRBV7-8 to TRBJ1-2; weak D call: TRBD1 (5 bases). The CDR3 runs 13 residues. Trimming left V 1 base short and J 7 bases short, with 10 bases between. Per the germline V gene, CDR1 is SGHVS and CDR2 is FQNEAQ. The CDR3 reads CASSLGRDSGYTF. Written as DNA, the CDR3 is TGTGCCAGCAGCTTAGGGCGGGACTCTGGCTACACCTTC.